Listed here are 27 T cell receptor beta chains from one sample, sequenced in a study of monozygotic twins with inflammatory bowel disease. TCRdb reanalyzed the 5' RACE reads and collapses them to one entry per CDR3 protein, without DNA. Here the sample table reports around 100,000 distinct CDR3 sequences. Sequences were obtained from blood. The receptor set was obtained from a human donor with ulcerative colitis or Crohn's disease, or a healthy co-twin of an affected twin (not recorded which).

The chain joins TRBV6-6 to TRBJ1-4; TCRdb calls TRBD1, which cannot be checked without DNA. The CDR3 has 12 residues. The germline CDR1 and CDR2 sequences are MNHNY and SVGAGI (reference sequence). The CDR3 sequence is CASRWGIEKLFF.

V is TRBV3-1 and J is TRBJ2-3; TCRdb returns TRBD2, unconfirmable since there is no DNA. Germline values: CDR1 LGHDT, CDR2 YNNKEL (reference sequence). The CDR3 spans 17 residues. The CDR3 is CASSQDPLAGRPDTQYF.

The chain recombines TRBV6-2 or TRBV6-3 with TRBJ2-5; TCRdb proposes TRBD1, but this gene call is untestable without DNA. This CDR3 has 17 amino acids. CDR1 is MNHEY, CDR2 SVGEGT, per germline. This CDR3 is CASISRHRGRGQETQYF.

V and J are TRBV7-9 and TRBJ2-1; TCRdb reports TRBD1, a call that lacks DNA to check it against. Germline loops: CDR1 SEHNR, CDR2 FQNEAQ (reference sequence). The CDR3 contains 15 residues. The CDR3 loop is CASSPMGGNRNEQFF. Full variable domain (remainder filled in from reference TRBV7-9 and TRBJ2-1): DTGVSQNPRHKITKRGQNVTFRCDPISEHNRLYWYRQTLGQGPEFLTYFQNEAQLEKSRLLSDRFSAERPKGSFSTLEIQRTEQGDSAMYLCASSPMGGNRNEQFFGPGTRLTVL.

This chain links TRBV28 with TRBJ2-7; absent DNA, TCRdb's TRBD1 call cannot be checked. The CDR3 totals 11 residues. Germline V CDR1 and CDR2: MDHEN, SYDVKM. CDR3 in amino acids: CASIGTYEQYF.

This chain uses TRBV6-2 or TRBV6-3 with TRBJ2-1; TCRdb reports TRBD1, a call that lacks DNA to check it against. This CDR3 has 12 amino acids. Germline V lookup: CDR1 MNHEY, CDR2 SVGEGT. CDR3 loop: CASGRPPNEQFF.

The rearrangement uses TRBV30 and TRBJ2-1; lacking DNA, the TRBD1 call made by TCRdb goes unchecked. CDR1 GTSNPN and CDR2 SVGIG come from the germline V gene (reference sequence). CDR3 length equals 15 residues. The CDR3 reads CAWSVGQGSNREQFF.

The chain links TRBV6-4 to TRBJ1-6. Germline CDR1 and CDR2: MRHNA and SNTAGT. The CDR3 extends over 14 amino acids. This CDR3 reads CASSSTTGNSPLHF.

V gene TRBV6-6 combines with J gene TRBJ2-3; lacking DNA, the TRBD1 call made by TCRdb goes unchecked. Germline V gives CDR1 MNHNY, CDR2 SVGAGI (reference sequence). This CDR3 region has 14 residues. CDR3: CASRRRQGTDTQYF.

This rearrangement joins TRBV29-1 to TRBJ2-1. Germline V lookup: CDR1 SQVTM, CDR2 ANQGSEA. This CDR3 has 14 residues. The CDR3 reads CSVDGASSYNEQFF.

V gene TRBV29-1 combines with J gene TRBJ1-1; TCRdb selects TRBD1, and the lack of DNA leaves this call unchecked. The CDR3 runs 13 residues. Germline-derived CDR1 and CDR2 are SQVTM and ANQGSEA. This chain's CDR3 is CSVGTGMNTEAFF. Looking up the rest from reference TRBV29-1 and TRBJ1-1 gives the full variable domain: SAVISQKPSRDICQRGTSLTIQCQVDSQVTMMFWYRQQPGQSLTLIATANQGSEATYESGFVIDKFPISRPNLTFSTLTVSNMSPEDSSIYLCSVGTGMNTEAFFGQGTRLTVV.

CDR3 region: CASSGTGANVLTF. This chain joins TRBV18 and TRBJ2-6. In germline, CDR1 is KGHSH, CDR2 LQKENI. The CDR3 sequence is 13 residues long.

This rearrangement joins TRBV20-1 to TRBJ2-3; TCRdb's D call of TRBD1 is untestable without DNA. Germline CDR1 and CDR2: DFQATT and SNEGSKA (reference sequence). The CDR3 loop spans 15 amino acids. The CDR3 sequence: CSAKRDGAYTDTQYF.

The gene calls are TRBV19 and TRBJ1-2. CDR1 is LNHDA and CDR2 is SQIVND in the germline V gene (reference sequence). The CDR3 is 14 residues long. The CDR3 sequence: CASSIRENNYGYTF. Full variable domain (outside the CDR3, taken from reference TRBV19 and TRBJ1-2): DGGITQSPKYLFRKEGQNVTLSCEQNLNHDAMYWYRQDPGQGLRLIYYSQIVNDFQKGDIAEGYSVSREKKESFPLTVTSAQKNPTAFYLCASSIRENNYGYTFGSGTRLTVV.

This rearrangement joins TRBV4-3 to TRBJ2-7. Germline V gives CDR1 LGHNA, CDR2 YSLEER. The CDR3 is made up of 15 amino acids. The CDR3 protein is CASSQGTATGSEQYF.

The chain employs TRBV5-5 and TRBJ2-4; there is no DNA to check the TCRdb D call of TRBD2. There are 17 residues in the CDR3. The germline V gene has CDR1 SGHKS and CDR2 YYEKEE (reference sequence). This CDR3 is CASSPPGTSSLKNIQYF.

The chain employs TRBV28 and TRBJ1-1. The CDR3 runs 13 residues. Germline V CDR1 and CDR2: MDHEN, SYDVKM. This chain's CDR3 is CASEGNMNTEAFF.

This chain links TRBV19 with TRBJ1-5; TCRdb names TRBD1, which stays unverified in the absence of DNA. Germline V gives CDR1 LNHDA, CDR2 SQIVND (reference sequence). The CDR3 loop spans 13 amino acids. CDR3 protein: CASSQGIGQPQHF.

The rearrangement uses TRBV2 and TRBJ2-1; without DNA, the TCRdb call of TRBD1 cannot be checked. CDR3 length: 14 amino acids. Germline V lookup: CDR1 SNHLY, CDR2 FYNNEI. This CDR3 reads CASMGDSSYNEQFF. Using reference TRBV2 and TRBJ2-1 for the parts outside the CDR3, the full variable domain is EPEVTQTPSHQVTQMGQEVILRCVPISNHLYFYWYRQILGQKVEFLVSFYNNEISEKSEIFDDQFSVERPDGSNFTLKIRSTKLEDSAMYFCASMGDSSYNEQFFGPGTRLTVL.

This sequence joins TRBV12-3 or TRBV12-4 and TRBJ2-3; TCRdb's assignment of TRBD2 cannot be checked, as there is no DNA. The CDR3 has 16 amino acids. The CDR3 loop is CASSLAGGRALATQYF.

V is TRBV19 and J is TRBJ2-7; the D call from TCRdb, TRBD1, cannot be confirmed without DNA. This CDR3 contains 14 residues. Germline V gene data show CDR1 as LNHDA and CDR2 as SQIVND (reference sequence). CDR3 region: CASSPGLGPYEQYF.

This chain's CDR3 is CSVPTSTGELFF. The J gene is TRBJ2-2, the V gene TRBV29-1; the D gene TCRdb calls, TRBD2, cannot be checked with no DNA. CDR1 and CDR2 from the germline V gene are SQVTM and ANQGSEA. There are 12 residues in the CDR3.

The rearrangement uses TRBV4-3 and TRBJ1-4; TCRdb's D call, TRBD1, is unchecked because there is no DNA. Germline loops: CDR1 LGHNA, CDR2 YSLEER. The CDR3 runs to 16 residues. CDR3: CASSQDLQGGGEKLFF.

The V gene is TRBV10-1, the J gene TRBJ2-7; there is no DNA to check the TCRdb D call of TRBD1. Germline V gene data show CDR1 as WNHNN and CDR2 as SYGVQD (reference sequence). This CDR3 region has 16 residues. CDR3 residues: CASSESRGGSPYEQYF.

Here the CDR3 reads CASSLDNNEQFF. The chain recombines TRBV7-2 with TRBJ2-1. Germline loops: CDR1 SGHTA, CDR2 FQGNSA. The CDR3 consists of 12 residues.

CDR3 loop: CSARVGGGTEAFF. This chain connects TRBV20-1 to TRBJ1-1; the D call from TCRdb, TRBD1, cannot be confirmed without DNA. In germline, CDR1 is DFQATT, CDR2 SNEGSKA (reference sequence). The CDR3 has 13 amino acids.

The V and J genes are TRBV5-1 and TRBJ2-5; the TCRdb D gene call, TRBD2, has no DNA to confirm it. The length of the CDR3 is 15 residues. Per the germline V gene, CDR1 is SGHRS and CDR2 is YFSETQ. The CDR3 here is CASSLESGRQETQYF.